This T cell receptor (beta chain) emerged from a study of blood T cell repertoires in COVID-19. The CDR3 runs to 17 residues. Looked up from germline, CDR1 is LGHNA and CDR2 is YNFKEQ. The ends were cut back, 1 base at V and 2 bases at J, with 16 bases in the middle. Assay: immunoSEQ multiplex PCR; the TCRdb copy retains only in-frame clones and omits some. The sample has fewer than 350,000 clones, approximately 83% seen once. Material: PBMCs or T cells enriched from blood (not recorded which). The chain recombines TRBV4-2 with TRBJ2-3; D may be TRBD1 (5 bases). This TCR was sampled from a middle-aged woman with acute COVID-19. The CDR3 DNA sequence: TGTGCCAGCAGCCAAGTGGGGCTATTTGGGGTCACAGATACGCAGTATTTT. Residues: CASSQVGLFGVTDTQYF.